This is a list of T cell receptor beta chains from one sample in a study of blood T cell repertoires in COVID-19. Repertoires were generated with immunoSEQ multiplex PCR, while TCRdb's copy carries only in-frame clones and drops some. The sample lists roughly 100,000 clones, around nine tenths occurring once. Sequenced sample: peripheral blood. The source is a man older than 75 with acute or convalescent COVID-19. CDR3s include the opening cysteine and the closing phenylalanine or tryptophan. D genes are given only for firm matches. Clone size is not always given. Where it is, it says once, few, many or a class for expanded clones.

clone_size j_call v_call d_call cdr3_nt cdr3_aa
NA TRBJ2-5 TRBV5-1 TRBD1 TGCGCCAGCAGCCCAAGGGACAGCCCGGGGGAGACCCAGTACTTC CASSPRDSPGETQYF
NA TRBJ1-4 TRBV6-6 TRBD1 TGTGCCAGCAGTCCCAAGTCCGGGACAGGGGGCGTACTTGGTGAAAAACTGTTTTTT CASSPKSGTGGVLGEKLFF
NA TRBJ1-3 TRBV28 NA TGTGCCAGCAGTTTGCCGGTTGGAAACACCATATATTTT CASSLPVGNTIYF
NA TRBJ1-1 TRBV5-1 TRBD1 TGCGCCAGCAGCTCTGACAGGGGGCTAACTGAAGCTTTCTTT CASSSDRGLTEAFF
NA TRBJ2-7 TRBV3-1/TRBV3-2 TRBD1 TGTGCCAGCAGCCAATACAGGGGGGAAGGCGAGCAGTACTTC CASSQYRGEGEQYF
NA TRBJ2-2 TRBV24-1 NA TGTGCCACCAGTGGTACAGCCGCGCCAGGGTGGACCGGGGAGCTGTTTTTT CATSGTAAPGWTGELFF
NA TRBJ2-2 TRBV7-2 TRBD2 TGTGCCAGCAACCCGTTGGGACTAGCGGGCCCCGGGGAGCTGTTTTTT CASNPLGLAGPGELFF
NA TRBJ1-4 TRBV23-1 NA TGCGCCAGCCCCCCAACAGGAACAACTAATGAAAAACTGTTTTTT CASPPTGTTNEKLFF
few TRBJ1-1 TRBV6-1 NA TGTGCCAGCAGTGAGTTGGTTGGCGCTTTCTTT CASSELVGAFF
NA TRBJ1-1 TRBV3-1/TRBV3-2 NA TGTGCCAGCAGCCAAGTCGGGCCAGGGATGGGCGCTGAAGCTTTCTTT CASSQVGPGMGAEAFF
once TRBJ1-5 TRBV19 TRBD1 TGTGCCAGCCAGGACAGGGGGCGCGTGTGGAGCAATCAGCCCCAGCATTTT CASQDRGRVWSNQPQHF
NA TRBJ1-6 TRBV27 NA TGTGCCAGCAGTTTCCACTCAAGGGGTCCGAGCTCCTATAATTCACCCCTCCACTTT CASSFHSRGPSSYNSPLHF
NA TRBJ2-7 TRBV6-5 NA TGTGCCAGCAGTCTAAGCGCCACCGGCTACGAGCAGTACTTC CASSLSATGYEQYF
NA TRBJ1-1 TRBV7-2 NA TGTGCCAGCAGCTTTAGAGGGGGGGAGGGTTCAGCTTTCTTT CASSFRGGEGSAFF
NA TRBJ2-1 TRBV5-1 TRBD1 TGCGCCAGCAGCTTGGGAGGGACAGAATACAATGAGCAGTTCTTC CASSLGGTEYNEQFF
NA TRBJ1-1 TRBV5-1 NA TGCGCCAGCAGCCTACAGGGCCGTAACACTGAAGCTTTCTTT CASSLQGRNTEAFF
few TRBJ2-1 TRBV6-2/TRBV6-3 TRBD2 TGTGCCAGCAGTTTCAGCGGGAGGGAGCAGTTCTTC CASSFSGREQFF
NA TRBJ2-1 TRBV7-2 NA TGTGCCAGCAGCTCGGATGGGAGCTCCTACAATGAGCAGTTCTTC CASSSDGSSYNEQFF
NA TRBJ2-3 TRBV7-2 NA TGTGCCAGCAGCTTAGATCCCGGAGGAGCAGGAGATACGCAGTATTTT CASSLDPGGAGDTQYF
once TRBJ1-2 TRBV6-1 NA TGTGCCAGCAGCGAATATTTGACGGGGGTTAACTATGGCTACACCTTC CASSEYLTGVNYGYTF
NA TRBJ1-3 TRBV7-2 NA TGTGCCAGCAGCTTAGAGGGGACAAGCTCTGGAAACACCATATATTTT CASSLEGTSSGNTIYF
NA TRBJ2-7 TRBV10-3 NA TGTGCCATTAGGAGCGGGCGAGACCTGGACTACGAGCAGTACTTC CAIRSGRDLDYEQYF
NA TRBJ1-1 TRBV19 TRBD1 TGTGCCAGTAGTAATGGACAGGGGGCAGGGACTGAAGCTTTCTTT CASSNGQGAGTEAFF
NA TRBJ2-2 TRBV23-1 NA TGCGCCAGCAGTCAATCCGGAGCAGGGATGCCCACCGGGGAGCTGTTTTTT CASSQSGAGMPTGELFF
NA TRBJ1-5 TRBV11-2 NA TGTGCCAGCAGCTTAGATACAGGGCTTCGTCAGCCCCAGCATTTT CASSLDTGLRQPQHF
NA TRBJ1-2 TRBV18 NA TGTGCCAGCTCACCACCTGCAGGGAACTATGGCTACACCTTC CASSPPAGNYGYTF
NA TRBJ2-5 TRBV6-2/TRBV6-3 TRBD1 TGTGCCAGCAGTCGTGCCGCACAGGGGGCAGGCGAGACCCAGTACTTC CASSRAAQGAGETQYF
NA TRBJ1-1 TRBV7-2 TRBD1 TGTGCCAGCAGCTATTCGACAGGGGTCACTGAAGCTTTCTTT CASSYSTGVTEAFF
NA TRBJ2-2 TRBV9 NA TGTGCCAGCAGCCTGACTAGAAACACCGGGGAGCTGTTTTTT CASSLTRNTGELFF
NA TRBJ2-1 TRBV10-3 TRBD1 TGTGCCTCGGGGGGACAGGGGGCGAGTTACTCCTACAATGAGCAGTTCTTC CASGGQGASYSYNEQFF
once TRBJ2-5 TRBV5-1 NA TGCGCCAGCACCATGTTTGGGGGGATCGAAGAGACCCAGTACTTC CASTMFGGIEETQYF